The T cell receptor (beta chain) described here comes from a study of early T cells in non-severe SARS-CoV-2 infection. Study overall: The input, bulk RNA from unsorted whole blood, was sequenced, and chains were unpaired.

This clonotype showed up many times. Its antigen is undetermined. Study-wide findings and caveats: The VDJdb matching leaned toward anti-spike CD8 responses and overlooked private and CD4 specificities.

After removal of 5 bases from V and 6 bases from J, the junction contained 4 bases not matched to a gene. The CDR3 totals 13 residues. Unique molecular identifiers tagged individual cDNA molecules. MiXCR, applied by TCRdb to the 5' RACE reads, yields one record per CDR3 protein. This sample has about 69,000 distinct CDR3 sequences; 3.5% to 6% occur once, and the top ten carry 3% to 4%. This chain connects TRBV12-3 or TRBV12-4 to TRBJ1-2; 9 nucleotides align to TRBD1. The TCR sequence derives from an adult who was a healthcare worker with PCR-confirmed SARS-CoV-2 infection or an uninfected control (not recorded which). The donor label of this sample is uncertain. The sample was whole blood, taken at baseline. Written as DNA, the CDR3 is TGTGCCAGCAGTCAGGGACAGGGACATGGCTACACCTTC. Protein sequence: CASSQGQGHGYTF.